The T cell receptor (beta chain) under discussion was sequenced for a study of blood T cell repertoires in COVID-19. Study context: The study drew acute and convalescent COVID-19 samples from the United States, Italy and Spain. From T cells, B-cell-depleted T cells, or PBMCs came the material, which was cDNA or gDNA.

Original data processing: Estimation of nucleated cell counts was performed using reference gene primer amplification. The method was immunoSEQ multiplex PCR; TCRdb's version includes in-frame clones alone and lacks a portion of them. Clonal size and the V and J genes are those of that table, whereas D and trimming came from the DNA. The table lists a few hundred thousand clones, approximately 86% of them singletons. Germline V CDR1 and CDR2: SGHAT, FQDESV (reference sequence). CDR3 size: 15 residues. The V segment lost 5 bases and the J segment 4 bases; nucleotides outside the gene matches: 5. The genes are TRBV11-1 and TRBJ2-1, with TRBD2 identical over 10 bases. The TCR comes from a human donor in a cohort sampled during active COVID-19. Specimen: peripheral blood. The CDR3 protein is CASSPGLADYNEQFF. CDR3 bases: TGTGCCAGCAGCCCAGGACTAGCGGATTACAATGAGCAGTTCTTC.